The rows below give T cell receptor beta chains drawn from one sample of a study of T cells in Graves' hyperthyroidism and ophthalmopathy. Each CDR3 protein is one row after TCRdb ran MiXCR on the multiplex PCR reads. In the table there are approximately 480,000 distinct CDR3 sequences, less than 25% of which are singletons. The sequencing sample was made of blood. The source is a man younger than 30 with Graves' hyperthyroidism. Both conserved end residues are trimmed from each CDR3.

CDR3: ASSDQDGAGYEQY
V: TRBV6-4
length: 13

CDR3: ASSVVVAGELF
V: TRBV9
length: 11

CDR3: ASSVWGST
V: TRBV2
length: 8

CDR3: ASSLVGQGDYTEAF
V: TRBV7-8
length: 14

CDR3: ASKFGKTEAF
V: TRBV5-6
length: 10

CDR3: ASSTQMATNTEAF
V: TRBV12-3/TRBV12-4
length: 13

CDR3: ASSYSGESNTEAF
V: TRBV6-5
length: 13

CDR3: SARDLGGRRYGYT
V: TRBV20-1
length: 13

CDR3: SARDGDIGAGDSYEQY
V: TRBV20-1
length: 16

CDR3: ASRRRELSYEQY
V: TRBV2
length: 12

CDR3: ASSILLTGPTEQPQH
V: TRBV19
length: 15

CDR3: ASSPRTFWEQY
V: TRBV6-2/TRBV6-3
length: 11

CDR3: ASSSWDRGGYGYT
V: TRBV7-9
length: 13

CDR3: ASSLGLGTQY
V: TRBV11-2
length: 10

CDR3: ATSALGSGQPQH
V: TRBV24-1
length: 12

CDR3: ACGTLAYEQY
V: TRBV30
length: 10

CDR3: ASSEGLGVWETQY
V: TRBV2
length: 13

CDR3: ASSVTPSLQETQY
V: TRBV9
length: 13

CDR3: ASSEGQFQETQY
V: TRBV7-9
length: 12

CDR3: ASSLLQTSTEAF
V: TRBV27
length: 12

CDR3: SASSGGKYEQY
V: TRBV20-1
length: 11

CDR3: ASSTEMEVGNQPQH
V: TRBV11-1
length: 14

CDR3: ASSLTGNPYEQY
V: TRBV6-5
length: 12

CDR3: ATTRRGGLDYGYT
V: TRBV15
length: 13